The clone carrying this T cell receptor (beta chain) was counted only a few times. This sample is part of a study of blood T cell repertoires in COVID-19. Whole-study context: Spain, Italy and the United States supplied samples that represented acute and convalescent COVID-19. T cells, B-cell-depleted T cells, or PBMCs provided the cDNA or gDNA that served as material.

Data came from immunoSEQ multiplex PCR; TCRdb stores just in-frame clones and leaves some out. The repertoire consists of 130,000 to 150,000 clones, with roughly 90% occurring once and the leading ten covering 1.2%. There are 11 residues in the CDR3. Deletions cut 6 bases from V and 8 bases from J, with 10 bases between. Adults between roughly 18 and 89 years of age took part from approximately 24 US areas. Participant-given clinical history determined each cohort assignment. The J gene is TRBJ1-2, the V gene TRBV12-3 or TRBV12-4; D is undetermined. The origin of this receptor is a woman aged 25 to 39 with acute COVID-19. Input material: PBMCs or T cells enriched from blood (not recorded which). Here the CDR3 DNA reads TGTGCCAGCAGCTCCGGTTGGGGCTACACCTTC. Translation gives CASSSGWGYTF.